The subject of this entry is one T cell receptor (beta chain). Its antigen remains unidentified. The CDR3 loop spans 15 amino acids. Trimming removed 2 bases from V and 0 bases from J, with 5 bases in between. The germline V gene has CDR1 SGHTA and CDR2 FQGNSA. The sample is drawn from a study of lymphopenia after photon versus proton radiotherapy. Study observations and caveats: Oligoclonal CD8+ Temra expansion after nadir drove photon patients' diversity drop.

Assay: immunoSEQ multiplex PCR; the TCRdb copy retains only in-frame clones and omits some. The top ten hold roughly 24% of the sample, which has 20,000 to 25,000 clones, more than 80% seen once. The chain couples TRBV7-2 to TRBJ1-6, with no clear D. The sequencing used peripheral blood, collected from a patient treated with photon-based radiotherapy. The source is a man aged 40-55 years with gastric cancer. The CDR3: CASSLLSSYNSPLHF. The CDR3 DNA reads as TGTGCCAGCAGCTTACTAAGCTCCTATAATTCACCCCTCCACTTT.